Below, 21 T cell receptor beta chains from the same sample are listed, as sequenced in a study of PD-L1 blockade in urothelial cancer. Stated time point: peripheral blood 6 weeks after treatment start. TCRdb's copy holds only in-frame clones and misses some; the assay was immunoSEQ multiplex PCR. The repertoire has more than 60,000 clones, 88% of them found once; the top ten carry roughly 12%. Sequenced material: PBMCs, taken around atezolizumab (anti-PD-L1) treatment. These receptors all come from a man in his sixties with urothelial cancer.

The chain employs TRBV2 and TRBJ1-2; 8 bases are a match to TRBD1. Germline assignment: CDR1 SNHLY and CDR2 FYNNEI. V lost 5 bases, J lost 0 bases, and 11 bases stayed unmatched. The CDR3 covers 17 residues. The CDR3 sequence is CASSPSTGTGTNYGYTF. CDR3 bases: TGTGCCAGCAGTCCCAGCACTGGGACAGGCACTAACTATGGCTACACCTTC.

The chain combines TRBV5-1 with TRBJ1-6, with 8 bases fitting TRBD1. CDR3 size: 13 residues. Trimming cost V 7 bases and J 7 bases; bases outside gene matches: 4. CDR1 is SGHRS and CDR2 is YFSETQ in the germline V gene. Here the CDR3 DNA reads TGCGCCAGCTCAGGGACAGGAAATTCACCCCTCCACTTT. This encodes CASSGTGNSPLHF.

The sample holds a few counts of this clone. This chain connects TRBV2 to TRBJ2-3; a possible D gene is TRBD2 (5 bases). Trimming removed 11 bases from V and 0 bases from J, with 15 bases in between. Germline CDR1 is SNHLY and CDR2 is FYNNEI. The CDR3 length is 14 residues. CDR3 DNA sequence: TGTGCCCAGAGGGCGTCGTCTAGCACAGATACGCAGTATTTT. This sequence encodes CAQRASSSTDTQYF.

The chain uses TRBV9 and TRBJ1-2, with TRBD1 matching 12 bases. V trimming: 3 bases; J trimming: 5 bases; junction bases outside the gene matches: 5. Germline V gene sequence: CDR1 SGDLS, CDR2 YYNGEE. The CDR3 has 15 amino acids. CDR3 nucleotide sequence: TGTGCCAGCAGCGCCGGGACAGGGGGCGGGTATGGCTACACCTTC. It codes for CASSAGTGGGYGYTF.

Notes on this clone: Mismatch with germline at one junction end may stem from a read error. In nucleotides, the CDR3 is TGTGCCAGCAGTGAGAATGCCTTTGGACAGGAAGCCTTC. Protein sequence: CASSENAFGQEAF. The chain links TRBV6-1 to TRBJ1-2, with TRBD1 identical over 7 bases. CDR1 and CDR2 (germline): MNHNS, SASEGT. This CDR3 has 13 residues.

The chain combines TRBV19 with TRBJ2-7, with TRBD2 matching 8 bases. Losses at the gene ends were 1 base for V and 0 bases for J; bases not matched to a gene: 2. The length of the CDR3 is 15 residues. Germline CDR1 is LNHDA and CDR2 is SQIVND (reference sequence). CDR3 DNA sequence: TGTGCCAGTAGTATAGGAGGGACTAGCTCCTACGAGCAGTACTTC. The encoded protein is CASSIGGTSSYEQYF.

This clone was seen once. The chain uses TRBV4-1 and TRBJ2-3; TRBD1 might be the D (6 bases). CDR1 is MGHRA and CDR2 is YSYEKL in the germline V gene. V was cut by 0 bases and J by 2 bases, with 12 bases left in between. The CDR3 runs 16 residues. CDR3 sequence reads: CASSQESRGATDTQYF. The CDR3 nucleotides read TGCGCCAGCAGCCAAGAGTCCAGGGGTGCCACAGATACGCAGTATTTT.

The chain has TRBV11-2 and TRBJ1-2; TRBD1 matches at 7 bases. Germline-derived CDR1 and CDR2 are SGHAT and FQNNGV. This CDR3 spans 14 amino acids. The ends lost 1 base at V and 5 bases at J; junction bases unmatched: 4. CDR3 nucleotide sequence: TGTGCCAGCAGCTTAGTGGGGGGACAGTATGGCTACACCTTC. Its translation: CASSLVGGQYGYTF. The whole variable domain, filled in from reference TRBV11-2 and TRBJ1-2, reads EAGVAQSPRYKIIEKRQSVAFWCNPISGHATLYWYQQILGQGPKLLIQFQNNGVVDDSQLPKDRFSAERLKGVDSTLKIQPAKLEDSAVYLCASSLVGGQYGYTFGSGTRLTVV.

CDR3 sequence reads: CASSADYRDGYGYTF. CDR3 nucleotide sequence: TGTGCCAGTAGTGCTGACTACAGGGACGGCTATGGCTACACCTTC. J is TRBJ1-2 and V is TRBV19, with a possible D match to TRBD1 (6 bases). The germline gives CDR1 LNHDA, CDR2 SQIVND (reference sequence). This CDR3 has 15 amino acids. Trimming removed 5 bases at V and 4 bases at J, with 17 bases between.

CDR3 in DNA: TGTGCCAGCAGCTTAAGTCGTACTAGCGGTTACAATGAGCAGTTCTTC. Translated: CASSLSRTSGYNEQFF. The chain recombines TRBV11-2 with TRBJ2-1; 8 nucleotides agree with TRBD2. CDR3 length: 16 residues. Trimming took 2 bases from V and 4 from J; bases not matched to a gene: 7. The germline V gene has CDR1 SGHAT and CDR2 FQNNGV. The whole variable domain, remainder taken from reference TRBV11-2 and TRBJ2-1, is EAGVAQSPRYKIIEKRQSVAFWCNPISGHATLYWYQQILGQGPKLLIQFQNNGVVDDSQLPKDRFSAERLKGVDSTLKIQPAKLEDSAVYLCASSLSRTSGYNEQFFGPGTRLTVL.

The genes are TRBV10-3 and TRBJ1-2; 12 nucleotides line up with TRBD1. The CDR3 loop spans 11 amino acids. Germline assignment: CDR1 ENHRY and CDR2 SYGVKD. The trim removed 9 bases at V and 12 bases at J, leaving 5 bases unmatched. As DNA, the CDR3 is TGTGCCATTTGGGACAGGGGGCAAAACACCTTC. Protein sequence: CAIWDRGQNTF.

V is TRBV7-9 and J is TRBJ2-6, with D hard to call. The germline V gene encodes CDR1 SEHNR and CDR2 FQNEAQ (reference sequence). The length of the CDR3 is 15 residues. The V end was cut by 1 base, the J end by 0 bases, with 4 bases between. The DNA of the CDR3 is TGTGCCAGCAGCTTAGACTTCTCTGGGGCCAACGTCCTGACTTTC. Translated, it gives CASSLDFSGANVLTF.

This chain uses TRBV6-5 with TRBJ2-7, with 7 bases identical to TRBD1. The germline gives CDR1 MNHEY, CDR2 SVGAGI. With V trimmed by 0 bases and J by 1 base, 6 bases remained unmatched. The CDR3 is 16 residues long. This CDR3 is CASSYSLETGSYEQYF. In DNA, the CDR3 is TGTGCCAGCAGTTACTCGCTGGAGACAGGGTCCTACGAGCAGTACTTC.

V and J are TRBV27 and TRBJ2-2; no firm D call. The ends were cut back, 2 bases at V and 8 bases at J, with 9 bases in the middle. Germline V gives CDR1 MNHEY, CDR2 SMNVEV (reference sequence). The CDR3 loop spans 13 amino acids. The DNA of the CDR3 is TGTGCCAGCAGTTTAAATTGGGCTGGGGAGCTGTTTTTT. It specifies CASSLNWAGELFF.

CDR3 nucleotides: TGCGCCAGCAGCCAAGAAGCTGGGCCGTTCTACGAGCAGTACTTC. Translating gives CASSQEAGPFYEQYF. The chain uses TRBV4-1 and TRBJ2-7; D is undetermined. The CDR3 loop spans 15 amino acids. V lost 0 bases and J lost 3, with 12 bases in between. Germline V gene data show CDR1 as MGHRA and CDR2 as YSYEKL.

V is TRBV13 and J is TRBJ2-1; a possible D gene is TRBD2 (5 bases). Germline-derived CDR1 and CDR2 are PRHDT and FYEKMQ (reference sequence). Deletions cut 3 bases from V and 8 bases from J, with 11 bases between. The CDR3 runs to 13 residues. The CDR3 sequence is CASSFGLPDEQFF. For the CDR3, the DNA is TGTGCCAGCAGCTTTGGACTCCCTGATGAGCAGTTCTTC.

The chain combines TRBV28 with TRBJ2-2; tentatively, D is TRBD1 (7 bases). Germline CDR1 MDHEN, CDR2 SYDVKM. Trimming shortened V by 7 bases and J by 3 bases, and 12 bases separated the two germline ends. The CDR3 covers 14 residues. In DNA, the CDR3 is TGTGCCAGCAACCCAGGGGGGTACACCGGGGAGCTGTTTTTT. It encodes CASNPGGYTGELFF.

V is TRBV29-1 and J is TRBJ2-1; 10 bases match TRBD2. The CDR3 sequence is 15 residues long. The V gene end was trimmed by 3 bases and the J gene end by 2 bases; junction bases not matched to a gene: 4. Germline assignment: CDR1 SQVTM and CDR2 ANQGSEA. CDR3 coding DNA: TGCAGCGTTGAGGGGACTAGCGTTACCTACAATGAGCAGTTCTTC. Translated, it gives CSVEGTSVTYNEQFF.

The CDR3 spells CAISDYLQGQHSGNTIYF. CDR3 DNA sequence: TGTGCCATCAGTGATTATCTACAGGGCCAACACTCTGGAAACACCATATATTTT. V gene TRBV10-3 combines with J gene TRBJ1-3; perhaps TRBD1 as D (6 bases). The CDR3 length is 18 residues. The V end lost 3 bases, the J end lost 0 bases, and 18 bases lay between the germline ends. CDR1 and CDR2 (germline): ENHRY, SYGVKD.

J is TRBJ2-7 and V is TRBV2; a weak D match, TRBD1 (5 bases). Trimming shortened V by 7 bases and J by 0 bases, and 10 bases separated the two germline ends. Germline V gene data show CDR1 as SNHLY and CDR2 as FYNNEI. The CDR3 is 13 residues long. CDR3 sequence (DNA): TGTGCCAGCACCTTACAGGACTCCTACGAGCAGTACTTC. This sequence encodes CASTLQDSYEQYF.

This clone occurred once. The chain uses TRBV5-1 and TRBJ1-6; weak D call: TRBD1 (5 bases). Germline CDR1 SGHRS, CDR2 YFSETQ. This CDR3 is built from 13 residues. The V end was cut by 4 bases, the J end by 10 bases, with 12 bases between. The CDR3 coding sequence is TGCGCCAGCAGCCAGGGTTATGGATCACCCCTCCACTTT. Protein sequence: CASSQGYGSPLHF.